The rows below give T cell receptor beta chains drawn from one sample of a study of T cell changes during pregnancy in multiple sclerosis. Method: immunoSEQ multiplex PCR; TCRdb's copy keeps in-frame clones and lacks some. The sample lists some 85,000 clones; roughly 95% were seen once. The sequencing used peripheral blood, collected in the second trimester of pregnancy. Source of these receptors: a female donor in good health, enrolled as a control in a pregnancy study. The conserved cysteine and the conserved F or W are not part of the CDR3 here.

TRBJ1-3	TRBV4-2	ASSQDRGTGANSGNTIY
TRBJ2-6	TRBV30	AWSDTTSGANVLT
TRBJ1-1	TRBV27	ASNLGGQFTEAF
TRBJ1-2	TRBV25-1	ASSAKAYGYT
TRBJ1-6	TRBV6-5	ASSSRNSPLH
TRBJ1-6	TRBV30	ALQGFSGSPLH
TRBJ2-7	TRBV2	ASSAWQVDSYEQY
TRBJ1-4	TRBV4-1	ASSRIWAGAEKLF
TRBJ2-5	TRBV11-2	ASSLAGRSGTQY
TRBJ2-7	TRBV25-1	ASSDLQRGISYEQY
TRBJ1-6	TRBV7-2	ASSGLPGQAFFGVTLH
TRBJ2-2	TRBV5-1	ASSLRTSGVNTGELF
TRBJ2-2	TRBV4-3	ASSRVTGSTGELF
TRBJ2-1	TRBV7-6	ASSLTSGGAGAYNEQF
TRBJ1-2	TRBV28	ASLKGQNNYGYT
TRBJ2-1	TRBV19	ASSVDRAYNEQF
TRBJ2-3	TRBV5-4	ASLSGGDGLDTQY
TRBJ2-2	TRBV6-1	AIVVGGGELF
TRBJ2-5	TRBV5-4	ASSLGRLAVGETQY
TRBJ2-7	TRBV5-1	ASSFSDRGHYEQY
TRBJ1-2	TRBV30	AWSFLSDREYGYT
TRBJ2-1	TRBV2	ASWDRYYNEQF
TRBJ1-4	TRBV9	ASSPGESGGRDEKLF
TRBJ1-5	TRBV7-2	ASSLEVQGHQPQH
TRBJ1-2	TRBV7-8	ASSLVGQGVSYGYT
TRBJ2-1	TRBV7-8	ASSSMLPRGNEQF
TRBJ1-5	TRBV7-9	ASSNTGQEGQPQH
TRBJ2-7	TRBV7-2	ASSPAGTAREQY
TRBJ2-3	TRBV18	ASSPSGPSTDTQY
TRBJ2-7	TRBV5-1	ASSLAVAGVYEQY
TRBJ2-7	TRBV25-1	ASSEPGTGIYEQY
TRBJ1-1	TRBV7-9	ASSSPRRTGDNTEAF
TRBJ1-2	TRBV7-9	ASSLARGVDGYT
TRBJ2-2	TRBV5-1	ASSYSVGQGAGELF
TRBJ2-5	TRBV14	ASSHTGHQETQY
TRBJ2-1	TRBV7-9	ASSPTRGEQF
TRBJ1-1	TRBV11-3	ASSSPPEVTEAF
TRBJ1-2	TRBV6-5	ASSYISGTGLYGYT
TRBJ2-2	TRBV7-9	ASRPLSRLSTGELF
TRBJ2-2	TRBV5-6	ASSPRLAGTTGELF
TRBJ2-5	TRBV29-1	SVASGTGPGTQY
TRBJ1-3	TRBV2	ASSGSSSGNTIY
TRBJ1-5	TRBV6-5	ASSQGGSNQPQH
TRBJ2-5	TRBV7-2	ASSLALRQGGWQETQY
TRBJ1-4	TRBV9	ASSVNSGAPTNEKLF
TRBJ1-4	TRBV7-2	ASSPGTGLREKLF
TRBJ2-2	TRBV29-1	SVGRGIGAGELF
TRBJ2-1	TRBV30	AWSWVGGSYNEQF
TRBJ1-2	TRBV19	ASSTGTGGGGYT
TRBJ1-2	TRBV5-1	ASSLGGQNYGYT
TRBJ2-5	TRBV9	ASSVLAGRETQY
TRBJ2-7	TRBV4-2	ASSQFLAGSYEQY
TRBJ1-1	TRBV4-3	ASSQAGVINTEAF
TRBJ2-2	TRBV19	ASSIGSGQSYGTGELF
TRBJ1-1	TRBV19	ASGHMDTEAF